The 22 T cell receptor beta chains in this list originate from one sample, sequenced in a study of blood T cell repertoires in COVID-19. The repertoire was sequenced with immunoSEQ multiplex PCR; TCRdb's copy has only in-frame clones and lacks some. The profile covers 310,000 or so clones, with around 80% appearing a single time and about 1.2% taken by the ten largest. Sequenced: peripheral blood. Receptor source: a woman aged 50 to 60 with acute or convalescent COVID-19.

V is TRBV18 and J is TRBJ2-2; 9 bases fit TRBD1. The CDR3 totals 16 residues. Germline CDR1 and CDR2: KGHSH and LQKENI. V was clipped by 3 bases and J by 5 bases; unmatched bases: 7. CDR3 region: CASSPPTGGQTGELFF. DNA for the CDR3: TGTGCCAGCTCACCGCCGACAGGGGGACAAACCGGGGAGCTGTTTTTT.

The chain carries TRBV7-2 and TRBJ1-1; D not resolved. The CDR3 contains 15 residues. Germline CDR1 and CDR2: SGHTA and FQGNSA. V was pared by 4 bases and J by 1 base, with 13 bases between. CDR3 DNA sequence: TGTGCCAGCAGCTACCACGGAGCCGGGAACACTGAAGCTTTCTTT. Amino acids: CASSYHGAGNTEAFF. Complete variable domain (other parts from reference TRBV7-2 and TRBJ1-1): GAGVSQSPSNKVTEKGKDVELRCDPISGHTALYWYRQSLGQGLEFLIYFQGNSAPDKSGLPSDRFSAERTGGSVSTLTIQRTQQEDSAVYLCASSYHGAGNTEAFFGQGTRLTVV.

The chain carries TRBV19 and TRBJ1-5; no clear D. Per germline, CDR1 LNHDA and CDR2 SQIVND (reference sequence). Between the trimmed V and J ends, which lost 3 bases and 5 bases, there was a span of 14 bases. The CDR3 runs 15 residues. CDR3 in amino acids: CASSIWRRDDQPQHF. CDR3 sequence (DNA): TGTGCCAGTAGTATTTGGAGGAGAGATGATCAGCCCCAGCATTTT.

This clone was seen a single time. The chain employs TRBV3-1 (or the pseudogene TRBV3-2) and TRBJ1-5; maybe TRBD1 (6 bases). Germline V CDR1 and CDR2: LGHDT, YNNKEL (reference sequence). This CDR3 region has 15 residues. Deletions cut 4 bases from V and 2 bases from J, with 12 bases between. The CDR3 sequence: CASSLLGAGNQPQHF. CDR3 nucleotides: TGTGCCAGCAGCCTCCTGGGGGCAGGCAATCAGCCCCAGCATTTT.

This chain connects TRBV4-2 to TRBJ1-4; 7 bases are a match to TRBD1. Germline lookup yields CDR1 LGHNA and CDR2 YNFKEQ. CDR3 length equals 14 residues. Germline trimming cut 0 bases from V and 8 bases from J; bases unmatched to any gene: 3. The CDR3 sequence is CASSQEIRGEKLFF. The CDR3 DNA reads TGTGCCAGCAGCCAAGAAATCAGGGGGGAAAAACTGTTTTTT.

This clone was seen a single time. This chain connects TRBV6-5 to TRBJ2-2; 13 nucleotides line up with TRBD2. CDR3 size: 14 residues. Germline loops: CDR1 MNHEY, CDR2 SVGAGI. The ends lost 10 bases at V and 10 bases at J; junction bases unmatched: 9. The CDR3 DNA reads as TGTGCCACAGGACTAGCGGGGGCCCCAGCGGAGCTGTTTTTT. Translating gives CATGLAGAPAELFF.

This CDR3 is CASSIAGTGEQPQHF. The CDR3 DNA sequence: TGTGCCAGTAGTATAGCAGGGACGGGAGAACAGCCCCAGCATTTT. The rearrangement uses TRBV19 and TRBJ1-5; tentatively, D is TRBD1 (5 bases). Germline CDR1 LNHDA, CDR2 SQIVND (reference sequence). Trimming shortened V by 1 base and J by 7 bases, and 14 bases separated the two germline ends. The CDR3 has 15 amino acids.

This chain connects TRBV7-2 to TRBJ1-2; TRBD1 is a possible D gene (5 bases). V was cut by 5 bases and J by 1 base, with 11 bases left in between. This CDR3 is 14 amino acids long. Per the germline V gene, CDR1 is SGHTA and CDR2 is FQGNSA. CDR3 amino acids: CASSGRQNNYGYTF. The CDR3 bases are TGTGCCAGCAGCGGACGACAGAATAACTATGGCTACACCTTC. Using reference TRBV7-2 and TRBJ1-2 for the parts outside the CDR3, the full variable domain is GAGVSQSPSNKVTEKGKDVELRCDPISGHTALYWYRQSLGQGLEFLIYFQGNSAPDKSGLPSDRFSAERTGGSVSTLTIQRTQQEDSAVYLCASSGRQNNYGYTFGSGTRLTVV.

The CDR3 DNA is TGTGCCAGCAGCTTAGCAGGGGAAGACGGCTACACCTTC. Its translation: CASSLAGEDGYTF. This chain uses TRBV5-4 with TRBJ1-2; perhaps TRBD1 as D (6 bases). Germline assignment: CDR1 SGHNT and CDR2 YYREEE (reference sequence). Trimming shortened V by 2 bases and J by 8 bases, and 13 bases separated the two germline ends. This CDR3 region has 13 residues.

The rearrangement uses TRBV2 and TRBJ2-2; TRBD2 matches at 9 bases. The ends lost 6 bases at V and 1 base at J; junction bases unmatched: 0. Looked up from germline, CDR1 is SNHLY and CDR2 is FYNNEI. CDR3 length: 14 amino acids. This CDR3 is CASRLAGNTGELFF. The CDR3 region has the DNA TGTGCCAGCAGACTAGCGGGGAACACCGGGGAGCTGTTTTTT.

The CDR3 region is CASSWTNGENDGYTF. CDR3 nucleotides: TGTGCCAGCAGTTGGACCAATGGGGAGAATGATGGCTACACCTTC. This rearrangement joins TRBV27 to TRBJ1-2; no clear D gene. Trimming shortened V by 4 bases and J by 6 bases, and 18 bases separated the two germline ends. Germline V gives CDR1 MNHEY, CDR2 SMNVEV (reference sequence). This CDR3 is 15 amino acids long.

The rearrangement uses TRBV18 and TRBJ1-5; D remains ambiguous. CDR3 length: 14 residues. Trimming stripped 5 bases from V and 0 bases from J, with 8 bases between. Germline CDR1 and CDR2: KGHSH and LQKENI. For the CDR3, the DNA is TGTGCCAGCTCAACCACAGTTAGCAATCAGCCCCAGCATTTT. The encoded protein is CASSTTVSNQPQHF.

The chain employs TRBV5-5 and TRBJ1-5; D ambiguous. The CDR3 extends over 13 amino acids. V was cut by 5 bases and J by 4 bases, with 10 bases left in between. CDR1 and CDR2 (germline): SGHKS, YYEKEE (reference sequence). The CDR3 sequence is CASSFIPNQPQHF. The CDR3 DNA reads as TGTGCCAGCAGTTTTATTCCGAATCAGCCCCAGCATTTT.

This clone was counted a few times. The chain recombines TRBV30 with TRBJ2-1; possible D gene TRBD2, 6 bases. The CDR3 covers 13 residues. The germline V and J ends were trimmed by 0 bases and 10 bases, with 13 bases remaining between them. Germline-derived CDR1 and CDR2 are GTSNPN and SVGIG (reference sequence). CDR3: CAWSVQGLEEQFF. In DNA form, the CDR3 reads TGTGCCTGGAGTGTGCAGGGACTTGAAGAGCAGTTCTTC.

The V call is TRBV19, the J call TRBJ2-4; 9 bases line up with TRBD1. The ends lost 6 bases at V and 6 bases at J; junction bases unmatched: 9. The length of the CDR3 is 15 residues. CDR1 and CDR2 from the germline V gene are LNHDA and SQIVND (reference sequence). The CDR3 coding sequence is TGTGCCAGTAGCAACCCGGGACAGGGACCAAACATTCAGTACTTC. Its translation: CASSNPGQGPNIQYF.

CDR3 region: CASSPLGGNQPQHF. The CDR3 region has the DNA TGTGCCAGCTCACCACTCGGGGGGAATCAGCCCCAGCATTTT. The chain carries TRBV18 and TRBJ1-5; D perhaps matches TRBD1 (5 bases). V shed 1 base and J shed 4 bases, with 8 bases lying between them. Looked up from germline, CDR1 is KGHSH and CDR2 is LQKENI. This CDR3 contains 14 residues.

This clone was recorded once. V gene TRBV30 combines with J gene TRBJ1-3; D unresolved. The CDR3 has 11 residues. V dropped 4 bases and J dropped 3 bases, with 4 bases sitting between them. Germline loops: CDR1 GTSNPN, CDR2 SVGIG (reference sequence). The CDR3 sequence is CAWTYGNTIYF. The CDR3, as DNA: TGTGCCTGGACGTATGGAAACACCATATATTTT. Full variable domain (rest looked up from reference TRBV30 and TRBJ1-3): SQTIHQWPATLVQPVGSPLSLECTVEGTSNPNLYWYRQAAGRGLQLLFYSVGIGQISSEVPQNLSASRPQDRQFILSSKKLLLSDSGFYLCAWTYGNTIYFGEGSWLTVV.

The gene calls are TRBV14 and TRBJ2-7; D is perhaps TRBD1 (5 bases). V lost 5 bases to trimming and J lost 7 bases, with 18 bases between them. The CDR3 is made up of 14 amino acids. The germline gives CDR1 SGHDN, CDR2 FVKESK. As DNA, the CDR3 is TGTGCCAGCAGCTCCCTGACAGCCTCTGTAGAGCAGTACTTC. Encoded protein: CASSSLTASVEQYF. Complete variable domain (other parts from reference TRBV14 and TRBJ2-7): EAGVTQFPSHSVIEKGQTVTLRCDPISGHDNLYWYRRVMGKEIKFLLHFVKESKQDESGMPNNRFLAERTGGTYSTLKVQPAELEDSGVYFCASSSLTASVEQYFGPGTRLTVT.

The chain joins TRBV12-3 or TRBV12-4 to TRBJ2-1; D not certain. The CDR3 has 11 residues. V was pared by 4 bases and J by 9 bases, with 7 bases between. The CDR3 loop reads CASSYYGEQFF. CDR3 DNA sequence: TGTGCCAGCAGTTACTACGGTGAGCAGTTCTTC.

This clone appeared a few times. The chain joins TRBV7-2 to TRBJ1-3; tentatively, D is TRBD1 (6 bases). Trimming left V 6 bases short and J 4 bases short, with 16 bases between. The CDR3 totals 15 residues. The germline V gene encodes CDR1 SGHTA and CDR2 FQGNSA. The CDR3 loop is CASSVEGVRGNTIYF. CDR3 nucleotides: TGTGCCAGCAGTGTCGAGGGGGTGAGAGGAAACACCATATATTTT. The whole variable domain, remainder taken from reference TRBV7-2 and TRBJ1-3, is GAGVSQSPSNKVTEKGKDVELRCDPISGHTALYWYRQSLGQGLEFLIYFQGNSAPDKSGLPSDRFSAERTGGSVSTLTIQRTQQEDSAVYLCASSVEGVRGNTIYFGEGSWLTVV.

The chain links TRBV2 to TRBJ2-5; D is unclear. This CDR3 contains 13 residues. V lost 7 bases and J lost 5, with 14 bases in between. The germline V gene encodes CDR1 SNHLY and CDR2 FYNNEI. The CDR3 region is CASKFPAAETQYF. CDR3 bases: TGTGCCAGCAAATTCCCCGCCGCGGAGACCCAGTACTTC.

The chain carries TRBV7-9 and TRBJ2-7; the match to TRBD2 covers 8 bases. In germline, CDR1 is SEHNR, CDR2 FQNEAQ (reference sequence). V trimming: 7 bases; J trimming: 3 bases; junction bases outside the gene matches: 11. The CDR3 consists of 15 residues. For the CDR3, the DNA is TGTGCCAGCACCCCGGGAGGGGGGGTGAACTACGAGCAGTACTTC. Translated: CASTPGGGVNYEQYF.